This is a list of T cell receptor beta chains from one sample in a study of T and B cells in COVID-19 patients. Each CDR3 protein is one row after TCRdb ran MiXCR on the multiplex PCR reads. The sample includes 7,000 to 8,500 distinct CDR3 sequences, roughly 23% of them seen just once. Material for sequencing was blood. The source is a human donor who had recovered from COVID-19. Each CDR3 is given with its conserved first and last residue. The D gene is left open where the match is weak. Clone size is not always given. Where it is, it says once, few, many or a class for expanded clones.

abundance	v_gene	d_gene	j_gene	CDR3aa	CDR3nt
medium-sized	TRBV19	.	TRBJ2-4	CASSRDAAAKNIQYF	TGTGCCAGTAGTAGGGACGCAGCAGCCAAAAACATTCAGTACTTC
many	TRBV19	.	TRBJ1-2	CASSIVLLVQGGDYGYTF	TGTGCCAGTAGTATAGTTCTCCTTGTACAGGGAGGGGACTATGGCTACACCTTC
medium-sized	TRBV18	.	TRBJ2-3	CASSPEGGRRDTQYF	TGTGCCAGCTCACCAGAAGGGGGAAGAAGGGATACGCAGTATTTT
.	TRBV11-1	.	TRBJ2-1	CACSQPFGDEQFF	TGTGCCTGCAGCCAACCCTTTGGCGATGAGCAGTTCTTC
.	TRBV4-3	.	TRBJ1-4	CASSSEGPYNEKLFF	TGCGCCAGCAGCAGTGAGGGCCCTTATAATGAAAAACTGTTTTTT
few	TRBV20-1	TRBD2	TRBJ2-1	CSARDLTSGHYNEQFF	TGCAGTGCTAGAGATCTGACTAGCGGGCACTACAATGAGCAGTTCTTC
.	TRBV28	.	TRBJ2-1	CASTLGLEQFF	TGTGCCAGCACCCTGGGTCTTGAGCAGTTCTTC
.	TRBV7-9	TRBD1	TRBJ1-4	CASSTGGAPNEKLFF	TGTGCCAGCAGTACAGGGGGGGCCCCTAATGAAAAACTGTTTTTT
.	TRBV20-1	.	TRBJ2-3	CSARDPSPASTDTQYF	TGCAGTGCTAGAGATCCGTCCCCCGCTAGCACAGATACGCAGTATTTT
medium-sized	TRBV6-5	.	TRBJ2-1	CASSYASETISYNEQFF	TGTGCCAGCAGTTACGCTAGCGAGACCATCTCCTACAATGAGCAGTTCTTC
medium-sized	TRBV27	.	TRBJ2-2	CARKTLEEGAGELFF	TGTGCCAGAAAAACCTTAGAGGAAGGGGCCGGGGAGCTGTTTTTT
once	TRBV4-3	.	TRBJ2-7	CASSQGGAGGGYEQYF	TGCGCCAGCAGCCAAGGGGGGGCAGGGGGAGGGTACGAGCAGTACTTC
once	TRBV7-2	.	TRBJ1-1	CASSFRTGNTEAFF	TGTGCCAGCAGTTTCCGGACGGGGAACACTGAAGCTTTCTTT
medium-sized	TRBV18	TRBD2	TRBJ2-1	CASSPPTTSGRYNEQFF	TGTGCCAGCTCACCACCTACGACTAGCGGGAGATACAATGAGCAGTTCTTC
.	TRBV11-2	.	TRBJ2-7	CASSLATGFSRYEQYF	TGTGCCAGCAGCTTAGCTACAGGGTTTTCCCGCTACGAGCAGTACTTC
medium-sized	TRBV19	.	TRBJ2-1	CASSIKAASYNEQFF	TGTGCCAGTAGTATAAAGGCAGCGTCCTACAATGAGCAGTTCTTC
medium-sized	TRBV24-1	.	TRBJ1-6	CATSDYRDNSPLHF	TGTGCCACCAGTGATTACAGGGATAATTCACCCCTCCACTTT
medium-sized	TRBV19	.	TRBJ2-3	CASSNEWGVGTDTQYF	TGTGCCAGTAGTAATGAGTGGGGCGTGGGAACAGATACGCAGTATTTT
medium-sized	TRBV29-1	TRBD1	TRBJ1-3	CSAGGTGVGNTIYF	TGCAGCGCGGGAGGAACAGGGGTCGGAAACACCATATATTTT
medium-sized	TRBV15	.	TRBJ2-7	CATSAGLDNAYEQYF	TGTGCCACCAGCGCGGGGCTGGACAACGCCTACGAGCAGTACTTC
medium-sized	TRBV5-4	.	TRBJ2-3	CASSRTGDTQYF	TGTGCCAGCAGCAGGACTGGAGATACGCAGTATTTT
medium-sized	TRBV6-2/TRBV6-3	.	TRBJ2-7	CASRYQGYEQYF	TGTGCCAGCAGATATCAGGGCTACGAGCAGTACTTC
.	TRBV5-1	TRBD1	TRBJ2-7	CASRADRGLFSEQYF	TGCGCCAGCAGAGCCGACAGGGGGCTTTTTTCCGAGCAGTACTTC
few	TRBV20-1	TRBD1	TRBJ2-1	CSARDPGQAYNEQFF	TGCAGTGCTAGAGATCCCGGACAGGCATACAATGAGCAGTTCTTC
.	TRBV4-1	.	TRBJ2-1	CASSQADSDEQFF	TGCGCCAGCAGCCAAGCGGATTCGGATGAGCAGTTCTTC
medium-sized	TRBV6-5	TRBD2	TRBJ2-1	CASSSGLAGGPKQFF	TGTGCCAGCAGTTCAGGACTAGCGGGAGGGCCAAAACAGTTCTTC